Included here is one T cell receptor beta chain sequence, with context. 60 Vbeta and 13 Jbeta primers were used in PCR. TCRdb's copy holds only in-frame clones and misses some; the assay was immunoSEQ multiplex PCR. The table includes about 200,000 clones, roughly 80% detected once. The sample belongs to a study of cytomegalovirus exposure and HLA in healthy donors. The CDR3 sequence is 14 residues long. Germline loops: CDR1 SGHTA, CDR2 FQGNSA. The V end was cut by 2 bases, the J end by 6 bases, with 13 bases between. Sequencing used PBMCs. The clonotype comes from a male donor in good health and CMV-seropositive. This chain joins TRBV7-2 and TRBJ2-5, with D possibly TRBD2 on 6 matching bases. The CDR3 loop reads CASSLKYREQTQYF. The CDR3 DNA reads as TGTGCCAGCAGCTTAAAGTATCGGGAGCAGACCCAGTACTTC.